A selection of T cell receptor beta chains follows, all from one sample in a study of cytomegalovirus exposure and HLA in healthy donors. Method: immunoSEQ multiplex PCR; TCRdb's copy keeps in-frame clones and lacks some. The top ten hold 2% of the sample, which has a few hundred thousand clones, approximately 85% seen once. The sequencing sample was made of PBMCs. These receptors came from a woman between 40 and 50 years old in good health and CMV-seropositive. CDR3s include the opening cysteine and the closing phenylalanine or tryptophan. The D gene is left open where the match is weak. Clone size, where shown, is once, few, many, or a class for clones that have expanded.

CDR3,DNA,size,J,D,V
CSVHETGSSSKAFF,TGCAGCGTTCACGAGACAGGTAGTTCAAGTAAAGCTTTCTTT,-,TRBJ1-1,-,TRBV29-1
CASSSISGANTGELFF,TGTGCCAGCAGCTCGATTAGCGGAGCGAACACCGGGGAGCTGTTTTTT,-,TRBJ2-2,-,TRBV7-2
CASSLLDRDGYSNQPQHF,TGTGCCAGCAGTCTATTGGACAGGGACGGGTATAGCAATCAGCCCCAGCATTTT,-,TRBJ1-5,TRBD1,TRBV28
CASSFLSGSYEQYF,TGTGCCAGCAGCTTCCTTAGCGGATCCTACGAGCAGTACTTC,-,TRBJ2-7,-,TRBV7-2
CASSLRQVMNEQFF,TGTGCCAGCAGCCTTAGACAGGTTATGAATGAGCAGTTCTTC,-,TRBJ2-1,-,TRBV2
CASSQEPMQGAWNEQFF,TGCGCCAGCAGCCAAGAGCCAATGCAGGGGGCATGGAATGAGCAGTTCTTC,-,TRBJ2-1,TRBD1,TRBV4-3
CASSLTSGSANTGELFF,TGTGCCAGCAGCTTGACTAGCGGGAGTGCGAACACCGGGGAGCTGTTTTTT,-,TRBJ2-2,TRBD2,TRBV7-3
CASSRTSGSRETQYF,TGTGCCAGCAGTCGGACTAGCGGGAGCCGAGAGACCCAGTACTTC,-,TRBJ2-5,TRBD2,TRBV25-1
CASTPQFLGYGYTF,TGTGCCAGCACACCCCAATTTCTCGGCTATGGCTACACCTTC,-,TRBJ1-2,-,TRBV6-6
CASGRDRNYEQYF,TGTGCTAGTGGTAGGGACAGAAACTACGAGCAGTACTTC,-,TRBJ2-7,TRBD1,TRBV12-5
CASSGMDSMDEQFF,TGTGCCAGCAGTGGGATGGACAGCATGGATGAGCAGTTCTTC,-,TRBJ2-1,-,TRBV2
CASSQANWTSPYEQYF,TGCGCCAGCAGTCAGGCTAACTGGACTAGTCCCTACGAGCAGTACTTC,-,TRBJ2-7,TRBD2,TRBV23-1
CSASEGNYGYTF,TGCAGCGCGAGTGAGGGAAACTATGGCTACACCTTC,few,TRBJ1-2,-,TRBV29-1
CASSPTSSSAVVKLYF,TGTGCCAGCAGCCCCACCTCCTCATCCGCCGTGGTTAAACTGTACTTC,-,TRBJ2-7,-,TRBV7-8
CASSVGSASFTDTQYF,TGTGCCAGCAGCGTAGGTAGCGCTAGTTTCACAGATACGCAGTATTTT,-,TRBJ2-3,-,TRBV9
CASSPRPPGLAVGETQYF,TGTGCCAGCAGTCCTCGTCCCCCGGGACTAGCGGTGGGGGAGACCCAGTACTTC,-,TRBJ2-5,TRBD2,TRBV2
CASSHIGGAGANVLTF,TGTGCCAGCAGCCACATAGGAGGAGCTGGGGCCAACGTCCTGACTTTC,-,TRBJ2-6,-,TRBV27
CASSLGAYEQYF,TGTGCCAGCAGCTTAGGAGCCTACGAGCAGTACTTC,-,TRBJ2-7,-,TRBV7-2
CASSLGFRRENTEAFF,TGTGCCAGCAGCTTAGGCTTTCGCCGGGAGAACACTGAAGCTTTCTTT,-,TRBJ1-1,-,TRBV13
CASTLGRGSSYNEQFF,TGTGCCAGCACTCTGGGCCGGGGGAGCTCCTACAATGAGCAGTTCTTC,-,TRBJ2-1,-,TRBV5-5
CASRPGLGLVEQYF,TGTGCCAGCAGGCCGGGACTAGGGTTGGTCGAGCAGTACTTC,-,TRBJ2-7,TRBD2,TRBV28
CASRLTTEQFF,TGTGCCAGTAGGCTAACCACGGAGCAGTTCTTC,-,TRBJ2-1,-,TRBV19
CASSQEGGFELFF,TGTGCCAGCAGCCAGGAAGGAGGGTTTGAACTGTTTTTT,-,TRBJ1-4,-,TRBV11-3
CASSPAEQGNYGYTF,TGTGCCAGCTCCCCCGCCGAGCAGGGGAACTATGGCTACACCTTC,-,TRBJ1-2,-,TRBV28
CASSFTRAYEQYF,TGTGCCAGCAGTTTTACTAGGGCCTACGAGCAGTACTTC,-,TRBJ2-7,-,TRBV28
CSGRKPGTNEQFF,TGCAGCGGCAGAAAACCGGGTACGAATGAGCAGTTCTTC,-,TRBJ2-1,-,TRBV29-1
CAWDRGVSGATYEQYF,TGTGCCTGGGACCGGGGGGTTAGCGGGGCCACCTACGAGCAGTACTTC,-,TRBJ2-7,TRBD2,TRBV30
CASSFLVRESINEQFF,TGTGCCAGCAGCTTCCTAGTACGGGAGTCGATCAATGAGCAGTTCTTC,-,TRBJ2-1,-,TRBV7-8